Following are 30 T cell receptor beta chains from one sample sequenced in a study of blood T cell repertoires in COVID-19. This table comes from immunoSEQ multiplex PCR, and its TCRdb copy is limited to in-frame clones, with some not included. The repertoire has under 45,000 clones, 75% to 85% of them found once; the top ten carry about 28%. Sequences were obtained from peripheral blood. The receptors come from an elderly man with acute or convalescent COVID-19.

The V call is TRBV5-1, the J call TRBJ2-7; 8 bases line up with TRBD1. Germline lookup yields CDR1 SGHRS and CDR2 YFSETQ. The CDR3 consists of 13 residues. After removal of 7 bases from V and 2 bases from J, the junction contained 5 bases not matched to a gene. CDR3 DNA sequence: TGCGCCAGCGGACAGGGCGGAGCCTACGAGCAGTACTTC. As protein: CASGQGGAYEQYF.

This chain uses TRBV3-1 (or the pseudogene TRBV3-2) with TRBJ2-7; TRBD2 might be the D (6 bases). This CDR3 region has 14 residues. The ends were cut back, 2 bases at V and 3 bases at J, with 11 bases in the middle. The V gene's germline CDR1 is LGHDT and CDR2 YNNKEL (reference sequence). The CDR3 loop is CASSQLATNYEQYF. The CDR3 region has the DNA TGTGCCAGCAGCCAACTAGCGACAAACTACGAGCAGTACTTC.

The chain joins TRBV28 to TRBJ1-1, with D uncertain. This CDR3 has 13 amino acids. Germline V gene lookup returns CDR1 MDHEN and CDR2 SYDVKM. The germline V and J ends were trimmed by 3 bases and 0 bases, with 5 bases remaining between them. CDR3 amino acids: CASSFPMNTEAFF. In nucleotides, the CDR3 is TGTGCCAGCAGTTTCCCTATGAACACTGAAGCTTTCTTT. Based on the CDR3 plus reference TRBV28 and TRBJ1-1, the full variable domain is DVKVTQSSRYLVKRTGEKVFLECVQDMDHENMFWYRQDPGLGLRLIYFSYDVKMKEKGDIPEGYSVSREKKERFSLILESASTNQTSMYLCASSFPMNTEAFFGQGTRLTVV.

V gene TRBV28 combines with J gene TRBJ1-4; 7 nucleotides match TRBD1. The CDR3 length is 15 residues. Germline V CDR1 and CDR2: MDHEN, SYDVKM. After removal of 7 bases from V and 8 bases from J, the junction contained 13 bases not matched to a gene. The CDR3 sequence: CASTGDRGLGEKLFF. The CDR3 coding sequence is TGTGCCAGCACCGGGGACAGAGGGTTGGGAGAAAAACTGTTTTTT.

V usage is TRBV10-3 and J usage is TRBJ1-6, with no clear D. The CDR3 is 12 residues long. The V end was cut by 4 bases, the J end by 8 bases, with 6 bases between. Looked up from germline, CDR1 is ENHRY and CDR2 is SYGVKD. CDR3 sequence (DNA): TGTGCCATCAGTGGATCGGATTCACCCCTCCACTTT. Amino acids: CAISGSDSPLHF.

The count of this clone is one. CDR3 loop: CASSQGYGSDTQYF. CDR3 nucleotides: TGCGCCAGCAGCCAGGGCTACGGCTCAGATACGCAGTATTTT. The chain recombines TRBV4-1 with TRBJ2-3; D remains ambiguous. The CDR3 extends over 14 amino acids. Trimming left V 3 bases short and J 4 bases short, with 11 bases between. Looked up from germline, CDR1 is MGHRA and CDR2 is YSYEKL.

This rearrangement joins TRBV5-4 to TRBJ1-6, with 7 bases fitting TRBD1. V lost 4 bases and J lost 4; bases outside the gene matches: 5. Germline V gene sequence: CDR1 SGHNT, CDR2 YYREEE (reference sequence). The CDR3 runs 15 residues. CDR3 region: CASSIGTEYNSPLHF. In DNA form, the CDR3 reads TGTGCCAGCAGCATAGGGACAGAATATAATTCACCCCTCCACTTT.

The chain has TRBV28 and TRBJ1-6; TRBD1 agrees at 8 bases. Per the germline V gene, CDR1 is MDHEN and CDR2 is SYDVKM. V lost 2 bases to trimming and J lost 10 bases; unmatched junction nucleotides: 10. CDR3 size: 16 residues. Here the CDR3 reads CASSLSWTGKVSPLHF. CDR3 nucleotide sequence: TGTGCCAGCAGTTTAAGCTGGACAGGGAAAGTCTCACCCCTCCACTTT.

This clone occurred once. The genes are TRBV6-5 and TRBJ2-7; perhaps TRBD1 as D (6 bases). Germline V gene sequence: CDR1 MNHEY, CDR2 SVGAGI. Trimming took 5 bases from V and 2 from J, leaving 13 bases between them. This CDR3 comprises 14 residues. The CDR3 protein is CASSPDRIAYEQYF. The DNA of the CDR3 is TGTGCCAGCAGTCCCGACAGGATTGCCTACGAGCAGTACTTC.

This sequence joins TRBV5-4 and TRBJ2-3; D is unclear. Deletions cut 4 bases from V and 3 bases from J, with 6 bases between. This CDR3 has 12 residues. CDR1 is SGHNT and CDR2 is YYREEE in the germline V gene (reference sequence). The chain's CDR3 is CASSLVTDTQYF. In DNA, the CDR3 is TGTGCCAGCAGCCTAGTTACAGATACGCAGTATTTT.

The chain links TRBV5-1 to TRBJ2-5; 9 bases are a match to TRBD2. The CDR3 totals 17 residues. Germline CDR1 reads SGHRS; CDR2 reads YFSETQ. The trim removed 0 bases at V and 7 bases at J, leaving 13 bases unmatched. This chain's CDR3 is CASSLEVAGAPGGTQYF. DNA for the CDR3: TGCGCCAGCAGCTTGGAAGTAGCGGGGGCCCCGGGTGGGACCCAGTACTTC.

This clone was counted a single time. The chain employs TRBV7-3 and TRBJ2-1, with D possibly TRBD1 on 6 matching bases. Per the germline V gene, CDR1 is SGHTA and CDR2 is FQGTGA. Trimming took 5 bases from V and 5 from J, leaving 19 bases between them. The CDR3 consists of 16 residues. DNA of the CDR3: TGTGCCAGCAGCCCCACGGGACATGATGGGGACAATGAGCAGTTCTTC. Residues: CASSPTGHDGDNEQFF.

This clone was picked up a small number of times. This chain joins TRBV6-6 and TRBJ2-3; 7 nucleotides line up with TRBD2. With V trimmed by 5 bases and J by 3 bases, 8 bases remained unmatched. Germline V gene lookup returns CDR1 MNHNY and CDR2 SVGAGI (reference sequence). The CDR3 sequence is 15 residues long. Here the CDR3 DNA reads TGTGCCAGCAGTGGACTAGACCCTGGTACAGATACGCAGTATTTT. Its protein is CASSGLDPGTDTQYF.

This clone occurred a few times. This rearrangement joins TRBV2 to TRBJ1-6; D is possibly TRBD1 (5 bases). CDR1 and CDR2 from the germline V gene are SNHLY and FYNNEI. The CDR3 sequence is 12 residues long. V was trimmed by 5 bases and J by 10 bases, leaving 9 bases between them. CDR3 region: CASSMGGSPLHF. DNA for the CDR3: TGTGCCAGCAGTATGGGGGGGTCACCCCTCCACTTT. The full variable domain, completed using reference TRBV2 and TRBJ1-6, is EPEVTQTPSHQVTQMGQEVILRCVPISNHLYFYWYRQILGQKVEFLVSFYNNEISEKSEIFDDQFSVERPDGSNFTLKIRSTKLEDSAMYFCASSMGGSPLHFGNGTRLTVT.

The chain employs TRBV5-1 and TRBJ2-3; 10 nucleotides match TRBD2. Germline V lookup: CDR1 SGHRS, CDR2 YFSETQ. This CDR3 has 15 residues. With V trimmed by 4 bases and J by 1 base, 3 bases remained unmatched. CDR3 in amino acids: CASSALAGGTDTQYF. The CDR3 DNA reads TGCGCCAGCAGCGCCCTAGCGGGGGGCACAGATACGCAGTATTTT.

This clone was seen a few times. V gene TRBV4-2 combines with J gene TRBJ1-6, with 10 bases aligning to TRBD1. The V segment lost 0 bases and the J segment 6 bases; nucleotides outside the gene matches: 2. The CDR3 extends over 16 amino acids. Germline CDR1 LGHNA, CDR2 YNFKEQ. This CDR3 reads CASSQERDRGNSPLHF. The CDR3 coding sequence is TGTGCCAGCAGCCAAGAAAGGGACAGGGGTAATTCACCCCTCCACTTT.

This chain connects TRBV30 to TRBJ2-7, with TRBD2 matching 14 bases. V lost 5 bases and J lost 9; bases outside the gene matches: 9. There are 14 residues in the CDR3. Germline V gives CDR1 GTSNPN, CDR2 SVGIG (reference sequence). The CDR3 reads CAWSPGLAGVGQYF. The CDR3 DNA reads TGTGCCTGGTCACCGGGACTAGCGGGAGTTGGGCAGTACTTC.

The CDR3 reads CASSKGGYPPLHF. In DNA, the CDR3 is TGTGCCAGCAGCAAAGGAGGGTACCCACCCCTCCACTTT. This chain joins TRBV21-1 and TRBJ1-6. TRBV21-1 is an annotated pseudogene. This CDR3 has 13 residues.

This clone was detected a few times. In DNA form, the CDR3 reads TGTGCCAGCAGCGGGACTAGCGACTACACCGGGGAGCTGTTTTTT. Translating gives CASSGTSDYTGELFF. The chain is built from TRBV9 and TRBJ2-2, with TRBD2 matching over 9 bases. This CDR3 is built from 15 residues. V shed 3 bases and J 3 bases; nucleotides not matched to a gene: 3. Germline CDR1 and CDR2: SGDLS and YYNGEE.

The chain joins TRBV5-1 to TRBJ1-1, with a weak D call TRBD1 (6 bases). The CDR3 length is 12 residues. Germline V CDR1 and CDR2: SGHRS, YFSETQ. V lost 4 bases and J 8 bases, leaving 12 bases between the germline ends. The CDR3 sequence: CASSPGTQEAFF. The DNA for the CDR3 is TGCGCCAGCAGCCCTGGGACACAGGAAGCTTTCTTT.

The V gene is TRBV9, the J gene TRBJ2-1; maybe TRBD1 (5 bases). V dropped 6 bases and J dropped 0 bases, with 16 bases sitting between them. This CDR3 is built from 16 residues. Germline V gene lookup returns CDR1 SGDLS and CDR2 YYNGEE. The CDR3 DNA reads as TGTGCCAGCACCCAGGGCGCTCCGAGCTCCTACAATGAGCAGTTCTTC. Protein: CASTQGAPSSYNEQFF.

This clone was observed once. This chain connects TRBV6-6 to TRBJ2-1, with TRBD2 identical over 13 bases. Germline V gene data show CDR1 as MNHNY and CDR2 as SVGAGI (reference sequence). V shed 5 bases, J shed 7 bases, and the junction held 11 bases outside the gene matches. The CDR3 has 17 amino acids. CDR3 sequence reads: CASSRLTSGRKGNEQFF. CDR3 nucleotide sequence: TGTGCCAGCAGTCGGCTGACTAGCGGGAGGAAAGGGAATGAGCAGTTCTTC.

This chain joins TRBV29-1 and TRBJ1-2, with 7 bases matching TRBD1. This CDR3 contains 14 residues. Germline values: CDR1 SQVTM, CDR2 ANQGSEA. The V segment lost 3 bases and the J segment 7 bases; nucleotides outside the gene matches: 11. The CDR3 loop reads CSVESSGGRSGYTF. For the CDR3, the DNA is TGCAGCGTTGAGTCGTCAGGGGGAAGAAGTGGCTACACCTTC.

The CDR3 region has the DNA TGTGCCAGCGATAGTGATCGGGCTAGCGCGAACACCGGGGAGCTGTTTTTT. This gives the protein CASDSDRASANTGELFF. The rearrangement links TRBV2 to TRBJ2-2; maybe TRBD2 (6 bases). V gave up 8 bases and J gave up 0 bases, with 19 bases separating them. The germline gives CDR1 SNHLY, CDR2 FYNNEI. The CDR3 loop spans 17 amino acids.

The chain has TRBV7-2 and TRBJ2-7; a possible D gene is TRBD1 (6 bases). The CDR3 covers 15 residues. Germline-derived CDR1 and CDR2 are SGHTA and FQGNSA. Deletions cut 1 base from V and 3 bases from J, with 13 bases between. The CDR3 reads CASSLEGVGIYEQYF. In DNA, the CDR3 is TGTGCCAGCAGCTTAGAGGGGGTTGGTATCTACGAGCAGTACTTC.

A few counts support this clone. The chain couples TRBV5-6 to TRBJ2-5; 7 bases match TRBD1. This CDR3 is 16 amino acids long. Germline CDR1 is SGHDT and CDR2 is YYEEEE. The ends lost 1 base at V and 5 bases at J; junction bases unmatched: 11. CDR3 DNA: TGTGCCAGCAGCTTGACTTCGGGACAGTGGGGGGAGACCCAGTACTTC. Protein product: CASSLTSGQWGETQYF. Together with reference TRBV5-6 and TRBJ2-5, the CDR3 gives the full variable domain: DAGVTQSPTHLIKTRGQQVTLRCSPKSGHDTVSWYQQALGQGPQFIFQYYEEEERQRGNFPDRFSGHQFPNYSSELNVNALLLGDSALYLCASSLTSGQWGETQYFGPGTRLLVL.

Only one count was recorded for this clone. This chain joins TRBV10-3 and TRBJ2-3; 13 positions match TRBD2. The CDR3 length is 14 residues. Germline V gives CDR1 ENHRY, CDR2 SYGVKD. V lost 8 bases to trimming and J lost 5 bases; unmatched junction nucleotides: 4. The CDR3 DNA sequence: TGTGCCATCGGACTAGCGGGGGCCGAAGATACGCAGTATTTT. Protein sequence: CAIGLAGAEDTQYF.

This clone was seen only a few times. The chain links TRBV5-1 to TRBJ2-2; 7 nucleotides match TRBD2. CDR1 is SGHRS, CDR2 YFSETQ, per germline. The trim removed 4 bases at V and 4 bases at J, leaving 10 bases unmatched. This CDR3 spans 16 amino acids. The CDR3 loop reads CASSAESGVSTGELFF. The CDR3 bases are TGCGCCAGCAGCGCTGAAAGCGGGGTGAGCACCGGGGAGCTGTTTTTT. The complete variable domain, with remaining parts taken from reference TRBV5-1 and TRBJ2-2, reads KAGVTQTPRYLIKTRGQQVTLSCSPISGHRSVSWYQQTPGQGLQFLFEYFSETQRNKGNFPGRFSGRQFSNSRSEMNVSTLELGDSALYLCASSAESGVSTGELFFGEGSRLTVL.

The chain links TRBV6-5 to TRBJ2-1; 8 bases are a match to TRBD2. Germline assignment: CDR1 MNHEY and CDR2 SVGAGI. The CDR3 is 14 amino acids. The V and J ends lost 6 bases and 7 bases, in that order; junction bases with no gene match: 8. The CDR3 nucleotides read TGTGCCAGCAGCTTTGGGACTAGTGCGAATGAGCAGTTCTTC. Encoded protein: CASSFGTSANEQFF.

The chain links TRBV7-6 to TRBJ2-2; D is perhaps TRBD2 (5 bases). V lost 2 bases to trimming and J lost 2 bases, with 9 bases between them. Looked up from germline, CDR1 is SGHVS and CDR2 is FNYEAQ. The CDR3 spans 15 residues. CDR3 protein: CASSLTGSNTGELFF. The DNA of the CDR3 is TGTGCCAGCAGCTTAACGGGGTCCAACACCGGGGAGCTGTTTTTT.